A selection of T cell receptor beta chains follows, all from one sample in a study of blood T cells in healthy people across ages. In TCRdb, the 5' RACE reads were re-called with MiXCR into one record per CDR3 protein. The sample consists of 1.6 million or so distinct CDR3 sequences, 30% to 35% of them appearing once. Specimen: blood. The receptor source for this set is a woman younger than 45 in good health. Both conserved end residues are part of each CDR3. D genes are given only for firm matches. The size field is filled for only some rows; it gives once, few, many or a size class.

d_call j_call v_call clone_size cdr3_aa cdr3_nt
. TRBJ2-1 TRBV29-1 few CSAMGNRRSSYNEQFF TGCAGCGCAATGGGAAACCGTCGGAGCTCCTACAATGAGCAGTTCTTC
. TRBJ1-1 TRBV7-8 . CASSLSASTEAFF TGTGCCAGCAGCTTATCGGCGAGCACTGAAGCTTTCTTT
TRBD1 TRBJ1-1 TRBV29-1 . CSVADRVNTEAFF TGCAGCGTTGCTGACAGGGTCAACACTGAAGCTTTCTTT
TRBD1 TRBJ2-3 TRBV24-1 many CATSDLTRTGMNTQYF TGTGCCACCAGTGATCTAACCCGGACAGGGATGAATACGCAGTATTTT
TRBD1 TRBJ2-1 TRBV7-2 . CASSISLGTGAPSSYNEQFF TGTGCCAGCAGCATTAGCCTTGGGACAGGGGCGCCTAGCTCCTACAATGAGCAGTTCTTC
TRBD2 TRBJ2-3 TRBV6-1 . CASRIGLAARTDTQYF TGTGCCAGCAGAATAGGACTAGCGGCGCGCACAGATACGCAGTATTTT
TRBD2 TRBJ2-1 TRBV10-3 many CAARGEGDEQFF TGTGCCGCCCGGGGGGAAGGCGATGAGCAGTTCTTC
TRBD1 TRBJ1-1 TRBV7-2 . CASSRRQGASTEAFF TGTGCCAGCAGCCGACGACAGGGGGCCAGCACTGAAGCTTTCTTT
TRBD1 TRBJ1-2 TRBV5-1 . CASTSRPGTDYDYTF TGCGCCAGCACTAGCCGACCGGGGACAGACTATGACTACACCTTC
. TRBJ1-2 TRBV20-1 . CSARPRGGTYYGYTF TGCAGTGCTAGACCCCGCGGGGGGACTTACTATGGCTACACCTTC
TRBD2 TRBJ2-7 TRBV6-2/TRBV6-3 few CASSLKAGGSSYEQYF TGTGCCAGCAGTTTAAAAGCGGGAGGGAGCTCCTACGAGCAGTACTTC
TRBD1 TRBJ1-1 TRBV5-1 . CASSTGQGMNTEAFF TGCGCCAGCAGTACCGGACAGGGGATGAACACTGAAGCTTTCTTT
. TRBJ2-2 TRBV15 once CATSREGEGNTGELFF TGTGCCACCAGCAGAGAGGGGGAAGGGAACACCGGGGAGCTGTTTTTT
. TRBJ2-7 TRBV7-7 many CASSPLGSTYEQYF TGTGCCAGCAGCCCACTTGGGAGTACCTACGAGCAGTACTTC
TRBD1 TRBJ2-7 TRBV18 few CASSSKPGRQGSYEQYF TGTGCCAGCTCATCTAAGCCCGGGCGACAGGGTTCCTACGAGCAGTACTTC
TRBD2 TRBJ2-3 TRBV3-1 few CASSRGTSGSGDTQYF TGTGCCAGCAGCCGTGGGACTAGCGGGAGTGGGGATACGCAGTATTTT
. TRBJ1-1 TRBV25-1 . CASSEGKLRGLNSEAFF TGTGCCAGCAGTGAAGGGAAACTCAGGGGATTAAACTCTGAAGCTTTCTTT
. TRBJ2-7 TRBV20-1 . CSALRGEQYF TGCAGTGCCCTCAGGGGCGAGCAGTACTTC
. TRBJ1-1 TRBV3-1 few CAQTLRQRQITEAFF TGTGCCCAAACTTTGAGGCAGCGGCAAATCACTGAAGCTTTCTTT
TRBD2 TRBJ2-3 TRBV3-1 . CASSSLAGAVTDTQYF TGTGCCAGCAGCTCGTTAGCGGGGGCCGTCACAGATACGCAGTATTTT
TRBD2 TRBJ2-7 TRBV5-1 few CASSTVAGGPYEQYF TGCGCCAGCAGCACGGTAGCGGGAGGGCCCTACGAGCAGTACTTC
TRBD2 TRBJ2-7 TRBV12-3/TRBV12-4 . CASSSVAGGSYEQYF TGTGCCAGCAGCTCAGTAGCGGGAGGCTCCTACGAGCAGTACTTC
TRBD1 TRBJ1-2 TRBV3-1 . CASRYGQGGYTF TGTGCCAGCAGATACGGACAGGGAGGCTACACCTTC
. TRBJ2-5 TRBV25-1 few CASSGAGSRKTQYF TGTGCCAGCAGTGGGGCGGGCAGCCGAAAGACCCAGTACTTC
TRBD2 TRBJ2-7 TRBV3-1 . CASSQTELAGAYEQYF TGTGCCAGCAGCCAAACGGAGCTAGCGGGAGCCTACGAGCAGTACTTC
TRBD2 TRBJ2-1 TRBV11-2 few CASSQTSDWVNEQFF TGTGCCAGCAGCCAAACTAGCGATTGGGTCAATGAGCAGTTCTTC
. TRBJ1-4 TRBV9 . CASSHGGFTEKLFF TGTGCCAGCAGCCACGGGGGGTTCACTGAAAAACTGTTTTTT
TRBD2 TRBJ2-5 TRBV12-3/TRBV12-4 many CASSLGLAGEETQYF TGTGCCAGCAGCTTAGGGTTAGCGGGGGAAGAGACCCAGTACTTC
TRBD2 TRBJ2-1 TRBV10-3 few CAISERLAGDDNEQFF TGTGCCATCAGTGAGAGACTAGCGGGAGATGACAATGAGCAGTTCTTC
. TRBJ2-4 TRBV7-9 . CASTPRGEPLEQYF TGTGCCAGCACCCCCAGGGGGGAGCCTTTGGAGCAGTACTTC
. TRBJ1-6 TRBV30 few CAWSQDRYNSPLHF TGTGCCTGGAGTCAAGACAGGTATAATTCACCCCTCCACTTT
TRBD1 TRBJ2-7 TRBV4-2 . CASSQESSDRGSYEQYF TGTGCCAGCAGCCAAGAGTCGTCGGACAGGGGCTCCTACGAGCAGTACTTC
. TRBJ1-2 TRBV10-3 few CAIGGRRDDGYTF TGTGCCATTGGGGGGCGTCGGGATGATGGCTACACCTTC
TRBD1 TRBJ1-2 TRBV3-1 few CASSLGQGLGYTF TGTGCCAGCAGCCTCGGACAGGGACTTGGCTACACCTTC